The source of this T cell receptor (beta chain) is a study of regulatory T cells in long-lasting Graves disease. With iRepertoire HTBI primers and Arm-PCR of CDR3 regions, TCR beta libraries were built. TCRdb reanalysed the multiplex PCR reads using MiXCR and keeps one entry per CDR3 protein. Here the sample spans hundreds of thousands of distinct CDR3 sequences, approximately 13% being singletons. Time point specified: newly diagnosed GD, antithyroid drugs for less than 3 months. The TCR library used RNA extracted from PBMCs. The sample holds many counts of this clonotype. Its antigen is undetermined. Study observations and caveats: Fewer public clonotypes were shared by new patients (under 1,000) than by persistent patients (roughly 2,500).

V lost 7 bases, J lost 4 bases, and 17 bases lay in between. In germline, CDR1 is MGHDK, CDR2 SYGVNS. This CDR3 region has 14 residues. These data were also reused for a study on T cells in Graves' hyperthyroidism and ophthalmopathy.

The sequence was obtained from a man younger than 45 with Graves disease. The source material was peripheral blood mononuclear cells (PBMCs), sampled at new diagnosis, from a patient treated with antithyroid drugs. The chain employs TRBV25-1 and TRBJ2-7; D possibly matches TRBD1 or TRBD2 (5 bases each). DNA of the CDR3: TGTGCCAGCACCGGATCCGGGGCAGATTACGAGCAGTACTTC. Its protein is CASTGSGADYEQYF.